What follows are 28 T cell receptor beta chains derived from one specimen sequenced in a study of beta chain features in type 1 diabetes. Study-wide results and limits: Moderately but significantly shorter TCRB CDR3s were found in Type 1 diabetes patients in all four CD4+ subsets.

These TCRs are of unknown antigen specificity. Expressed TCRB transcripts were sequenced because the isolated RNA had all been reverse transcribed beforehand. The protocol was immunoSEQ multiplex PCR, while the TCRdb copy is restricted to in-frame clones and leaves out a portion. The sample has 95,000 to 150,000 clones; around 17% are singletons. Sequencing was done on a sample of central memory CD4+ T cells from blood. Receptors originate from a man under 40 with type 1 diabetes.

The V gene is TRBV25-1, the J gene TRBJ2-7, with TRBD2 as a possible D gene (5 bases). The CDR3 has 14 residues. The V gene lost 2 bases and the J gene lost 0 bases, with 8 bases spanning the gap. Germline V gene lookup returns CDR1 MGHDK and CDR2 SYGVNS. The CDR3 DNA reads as TGTGCCAGCAGTGAAGTCGGGAACTCCTACGAGCAGTACTTC. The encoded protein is CASSEVGNSYEQYF.

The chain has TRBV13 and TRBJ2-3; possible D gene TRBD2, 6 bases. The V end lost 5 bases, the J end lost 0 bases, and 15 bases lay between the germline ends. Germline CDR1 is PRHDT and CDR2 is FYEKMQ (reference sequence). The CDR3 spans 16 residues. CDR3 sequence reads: CASSPPGGVSTDTQYF. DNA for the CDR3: TGTGCCAGCAGCCCACCCGGGGGAGTGAGCACAGATACGCAGTATTTT.

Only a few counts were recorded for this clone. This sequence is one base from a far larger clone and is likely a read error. The CDR3 reads CSAVGTYSGNTIYF. In DNA form, the CDR3 reads TGCAGCGCGGTGGGAACCTACTCTGGAAACACCATATATTTT. The chain uses TRBV29-1 and TRBJ1-3; D uncertain. Trimming removed 7 bases at V and 0 bases at J, with 13 bases between. Germline values: CDR1 SQVTM, CDR2 ANQGSEA. The CDR3 has 14 residues.

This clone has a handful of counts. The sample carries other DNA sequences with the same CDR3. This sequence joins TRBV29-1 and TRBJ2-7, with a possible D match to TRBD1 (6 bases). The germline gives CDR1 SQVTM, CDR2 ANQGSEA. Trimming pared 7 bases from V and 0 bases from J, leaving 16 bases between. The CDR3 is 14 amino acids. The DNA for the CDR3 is TGCAGCGCGGGTTTTACAGGGAACTCCTACGAGCAGTACTTC. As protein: CSAGFTGNSYEQYF.

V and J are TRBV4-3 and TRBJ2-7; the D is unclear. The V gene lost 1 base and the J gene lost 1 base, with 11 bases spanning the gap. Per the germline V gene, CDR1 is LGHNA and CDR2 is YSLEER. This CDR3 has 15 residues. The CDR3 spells CASSQGSKGSYEQYF. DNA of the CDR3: TGCGCCAGCAGCCAAGGATCAAAGGGATCCTACGAGCAGTACTTC.

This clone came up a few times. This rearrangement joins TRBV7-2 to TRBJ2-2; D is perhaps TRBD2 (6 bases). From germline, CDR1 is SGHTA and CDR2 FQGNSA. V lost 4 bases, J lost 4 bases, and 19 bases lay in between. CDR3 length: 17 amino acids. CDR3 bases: TGTGCCAGCAGCTCCTCCCGGAGAGGCGGGGCCACCGGGGAGCTGTTTTTT. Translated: CASSSSRRGGATGELFF. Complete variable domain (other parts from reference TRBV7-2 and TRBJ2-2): GAGVSQSPSNKVTEKGKDVELRCDPISGHTALYWYRQSLGQGLEFLIYFQGNSAPDKSGLPSDRFSAERTGGSVSTLTIQRTQQEDSAVYLCASSSSRRGGATGELFFGEGSRLTVL.

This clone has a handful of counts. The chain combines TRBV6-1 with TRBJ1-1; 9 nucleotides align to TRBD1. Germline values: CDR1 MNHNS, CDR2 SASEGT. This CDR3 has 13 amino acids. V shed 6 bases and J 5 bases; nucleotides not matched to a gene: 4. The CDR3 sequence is CASRDRGRTEAFF. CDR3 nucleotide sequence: TGTGCCAGCAGGGACAGGGGTAGGACTGAAGCTTTCTTT.

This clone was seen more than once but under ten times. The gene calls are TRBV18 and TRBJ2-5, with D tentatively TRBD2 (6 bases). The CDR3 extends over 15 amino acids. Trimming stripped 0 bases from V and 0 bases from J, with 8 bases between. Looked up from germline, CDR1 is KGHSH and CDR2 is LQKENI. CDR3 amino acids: CASSPPAGYQETQYF. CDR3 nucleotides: TGTGCCAGCTCACCACCCGCGGGGTACCAAGAGACCCAGTACTTC.

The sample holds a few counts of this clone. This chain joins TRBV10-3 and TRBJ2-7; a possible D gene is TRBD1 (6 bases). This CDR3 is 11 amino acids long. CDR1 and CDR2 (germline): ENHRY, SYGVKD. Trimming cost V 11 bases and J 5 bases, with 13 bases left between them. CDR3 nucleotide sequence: TGTGCCGTAGGACAGAGGGACGAGCAGTACTTC. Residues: CAVGQRDEQYF.

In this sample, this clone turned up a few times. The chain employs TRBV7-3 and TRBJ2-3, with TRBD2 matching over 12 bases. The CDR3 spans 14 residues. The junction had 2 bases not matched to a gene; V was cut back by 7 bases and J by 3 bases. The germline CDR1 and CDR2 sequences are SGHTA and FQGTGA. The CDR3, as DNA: TGTGCCAGCACACTAGCGGGGGGAACAGATACGCAGTATTTT. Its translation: CASTLAGGTDTQYF.

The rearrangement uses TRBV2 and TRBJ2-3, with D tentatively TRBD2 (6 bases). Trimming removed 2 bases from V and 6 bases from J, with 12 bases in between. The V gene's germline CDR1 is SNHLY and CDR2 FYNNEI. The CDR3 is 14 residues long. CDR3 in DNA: TGTGCCAGCAGTGAACAGGGAGGAGGGGATACGCAGTATTTT. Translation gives CASSEQGGGDTQYF.

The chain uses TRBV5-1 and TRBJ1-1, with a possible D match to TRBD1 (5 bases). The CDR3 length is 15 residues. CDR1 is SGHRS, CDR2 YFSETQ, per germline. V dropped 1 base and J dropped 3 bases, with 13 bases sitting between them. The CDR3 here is CASSLTTVAHTEAFF. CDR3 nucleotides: TGCGCCAGCAGCTTGACGACAGTAGCACACACTGAAGCTTTCTTT.

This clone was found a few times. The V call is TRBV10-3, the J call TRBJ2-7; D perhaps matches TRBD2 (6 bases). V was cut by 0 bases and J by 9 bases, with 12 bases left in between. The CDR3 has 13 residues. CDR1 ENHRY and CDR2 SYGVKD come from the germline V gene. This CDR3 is CAISESMEGWQYF. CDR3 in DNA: TGTGCCATCAGTGAGTCGATGGAGGGATGGCAGTACTTC.

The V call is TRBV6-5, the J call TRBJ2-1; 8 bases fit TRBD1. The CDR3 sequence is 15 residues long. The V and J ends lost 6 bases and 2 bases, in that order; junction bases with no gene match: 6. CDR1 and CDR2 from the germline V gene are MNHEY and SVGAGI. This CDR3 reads CASREDRDPYNEQFF. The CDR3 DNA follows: TGTGCCAGCAGAGAGGACAGGGACCCCTACAATGAGCAGTTCTTC.

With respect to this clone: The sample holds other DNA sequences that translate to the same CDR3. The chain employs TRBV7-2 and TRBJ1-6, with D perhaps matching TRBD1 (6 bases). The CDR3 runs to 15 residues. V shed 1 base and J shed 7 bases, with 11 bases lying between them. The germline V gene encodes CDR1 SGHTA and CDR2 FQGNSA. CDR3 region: CASSLVQGKNSPLHF. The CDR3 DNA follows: TGTGCCAGCAGCTTAGTCCAGGGGAAGAATTCACCCCTCCACTTT.

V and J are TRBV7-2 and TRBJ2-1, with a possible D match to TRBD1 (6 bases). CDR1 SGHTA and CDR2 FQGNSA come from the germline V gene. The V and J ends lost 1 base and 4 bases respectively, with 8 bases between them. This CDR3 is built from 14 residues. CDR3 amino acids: CASSLDTGYNEQFF. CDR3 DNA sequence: TGTGCCAGCAGCTTAGATACAGGGTACAATGAGCAGTTCTTC.

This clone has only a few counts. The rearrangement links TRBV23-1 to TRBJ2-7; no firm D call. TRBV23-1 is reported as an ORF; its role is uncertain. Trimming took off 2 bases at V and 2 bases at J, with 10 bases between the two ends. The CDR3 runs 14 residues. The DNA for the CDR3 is TGCGCCAGCAGTCAAGGGCCAGCCACCTACGAGCAGTACTTC. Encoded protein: CASSQGPATYEQYF.

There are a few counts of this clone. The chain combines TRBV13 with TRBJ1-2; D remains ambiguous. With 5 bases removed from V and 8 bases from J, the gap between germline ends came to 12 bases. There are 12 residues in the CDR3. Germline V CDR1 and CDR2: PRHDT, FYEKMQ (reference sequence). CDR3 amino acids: CASSPKILGYTF. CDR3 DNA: TGTGCCAGCAGCCCAAAAATTTTAGGCTACACCTTC.

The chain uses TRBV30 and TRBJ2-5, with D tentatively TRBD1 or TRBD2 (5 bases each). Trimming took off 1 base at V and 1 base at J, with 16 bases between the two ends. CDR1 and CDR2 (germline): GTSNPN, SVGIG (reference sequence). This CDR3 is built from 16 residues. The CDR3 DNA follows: TGTGCCTGGAGTGGGGTCCCGGGACCTCCCCAAGAGACCCAGTACTTC. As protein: CAWSGVPGPPQETQYF.

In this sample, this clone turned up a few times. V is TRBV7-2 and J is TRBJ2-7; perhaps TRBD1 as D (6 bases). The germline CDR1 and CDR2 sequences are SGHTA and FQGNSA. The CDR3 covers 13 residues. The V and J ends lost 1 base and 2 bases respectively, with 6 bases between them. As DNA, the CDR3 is TGTGCCAGCAGCTTAGGGACAGCCTACGAGCAGTACTTC. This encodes CASSLGTAYEQYF.

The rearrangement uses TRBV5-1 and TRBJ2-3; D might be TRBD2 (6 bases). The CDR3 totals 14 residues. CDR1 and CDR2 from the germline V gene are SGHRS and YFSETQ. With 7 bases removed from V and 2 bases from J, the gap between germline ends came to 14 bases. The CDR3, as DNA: TGCGCCAGCTCCCCGGGACTCCACACAGATACGCAGTATTTT. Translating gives CASSPGLHTDTQYF.

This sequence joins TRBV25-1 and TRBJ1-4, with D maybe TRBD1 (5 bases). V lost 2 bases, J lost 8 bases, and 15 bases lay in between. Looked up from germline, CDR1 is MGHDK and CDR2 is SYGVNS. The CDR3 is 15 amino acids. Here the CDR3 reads CASSEGQARGEKLFF. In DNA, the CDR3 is TGTGCCAGCAGTGAAGGGCAGGCTAGGGGCGAAAAACTGTTTTTT.

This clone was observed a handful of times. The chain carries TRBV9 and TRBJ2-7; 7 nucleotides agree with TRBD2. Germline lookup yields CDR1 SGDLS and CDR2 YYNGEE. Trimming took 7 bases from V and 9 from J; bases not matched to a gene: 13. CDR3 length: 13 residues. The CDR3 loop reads CASPQSHPGGQYF. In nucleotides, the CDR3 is TGTGCCAGCCCACAAAGCCACCCGGGAGGGCAGTACTTC.

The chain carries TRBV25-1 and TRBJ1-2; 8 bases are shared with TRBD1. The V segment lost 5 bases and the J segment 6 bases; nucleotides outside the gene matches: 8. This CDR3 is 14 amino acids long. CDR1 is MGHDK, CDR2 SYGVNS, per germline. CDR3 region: CASSSPGGADGYTF. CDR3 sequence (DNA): TGTGCCAGCAGTTCGCCAGGGGGCGCGGATGGCTACACCTTC.

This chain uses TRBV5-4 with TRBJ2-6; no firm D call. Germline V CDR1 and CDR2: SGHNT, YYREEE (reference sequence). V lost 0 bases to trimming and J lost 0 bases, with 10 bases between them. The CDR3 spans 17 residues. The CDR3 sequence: CASSLDGASSGANVLTF. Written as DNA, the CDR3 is TGTGCCAGCAGCTTGGACGGCGCCAGCTCTGGGGCCAACGTCCTGACTTTC.

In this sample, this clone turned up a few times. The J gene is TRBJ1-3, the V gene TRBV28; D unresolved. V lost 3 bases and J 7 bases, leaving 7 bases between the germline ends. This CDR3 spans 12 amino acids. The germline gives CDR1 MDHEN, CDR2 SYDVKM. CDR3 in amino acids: CASSFGRNTIYF. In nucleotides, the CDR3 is TGTGCCAGCAGTTTTGGTCGCAACACCATATATTTT.

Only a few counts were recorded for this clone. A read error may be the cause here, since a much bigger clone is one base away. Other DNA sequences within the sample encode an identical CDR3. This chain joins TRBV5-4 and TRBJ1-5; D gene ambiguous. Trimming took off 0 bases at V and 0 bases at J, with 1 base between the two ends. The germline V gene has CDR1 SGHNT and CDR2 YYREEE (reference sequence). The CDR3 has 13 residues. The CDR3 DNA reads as TGTGCCAGCAGCTTGGATAGCAATCAGCCCCAGCATTTT. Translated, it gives CASSLDSNQPQHF. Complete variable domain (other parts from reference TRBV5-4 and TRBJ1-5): ETGVTQSPTHLIKTRGQQVTLRCSSQSGHNTVSWYQQALGQGPQFIFQYYREEENGRGNFPPRFSGLQFPNYSSELNVNALELDDSALYLCASSLDSNQPQHFGDGTRLSIL.

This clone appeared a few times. The DNA of the CDR3 is TGTGCCAGCAGCGGGGACGGCCTCTACGAGCAGTACTTC. Protein: CASSGDGLYEQYF. The rearrangement uses TRBV5-7 and TRBJ2-7, with D perhaps TRBD1 or TRBD2 (5 bases each). TRBV5-7 belongs to the ORF category, with a function that is uncertain. CDR3 length: 13 residues. V was clipped by 4 bases and J by 3 bases, with 11 bases between them.